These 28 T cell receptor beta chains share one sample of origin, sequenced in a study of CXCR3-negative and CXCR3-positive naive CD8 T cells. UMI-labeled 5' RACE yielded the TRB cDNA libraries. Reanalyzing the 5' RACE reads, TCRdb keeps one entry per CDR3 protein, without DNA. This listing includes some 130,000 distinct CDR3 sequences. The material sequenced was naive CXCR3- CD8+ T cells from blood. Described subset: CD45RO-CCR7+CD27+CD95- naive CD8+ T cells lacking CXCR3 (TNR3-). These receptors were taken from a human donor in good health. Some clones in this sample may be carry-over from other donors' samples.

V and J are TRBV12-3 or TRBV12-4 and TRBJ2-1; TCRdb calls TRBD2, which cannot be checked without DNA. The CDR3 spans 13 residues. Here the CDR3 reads CASMRESDNEQFF.

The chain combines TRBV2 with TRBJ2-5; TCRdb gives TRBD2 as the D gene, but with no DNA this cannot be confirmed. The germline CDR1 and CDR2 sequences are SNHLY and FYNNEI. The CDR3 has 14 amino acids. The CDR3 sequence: CASSGVTSAGTQYF.

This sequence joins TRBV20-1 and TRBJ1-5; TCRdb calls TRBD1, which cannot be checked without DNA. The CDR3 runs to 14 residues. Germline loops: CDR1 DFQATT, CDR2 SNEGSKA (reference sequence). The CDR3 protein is CSATGTGDFQPQHF.

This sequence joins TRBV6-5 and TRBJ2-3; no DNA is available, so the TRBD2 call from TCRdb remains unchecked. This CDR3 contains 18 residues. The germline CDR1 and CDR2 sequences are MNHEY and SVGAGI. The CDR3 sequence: CASSYSQASGGFTDTQYF.

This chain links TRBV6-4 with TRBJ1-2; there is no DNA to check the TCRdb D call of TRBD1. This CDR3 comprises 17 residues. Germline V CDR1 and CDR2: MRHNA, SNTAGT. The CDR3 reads CASMYDRGDESIYGYTF.

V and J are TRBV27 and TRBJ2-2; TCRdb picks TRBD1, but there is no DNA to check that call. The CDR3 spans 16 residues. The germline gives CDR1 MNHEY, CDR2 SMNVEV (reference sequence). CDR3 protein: CASSLMGVGFTGELFF.

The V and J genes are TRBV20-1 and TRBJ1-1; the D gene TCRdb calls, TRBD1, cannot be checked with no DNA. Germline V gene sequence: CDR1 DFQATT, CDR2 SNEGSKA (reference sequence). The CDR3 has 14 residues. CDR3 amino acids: CSARKQGADTEAFF.

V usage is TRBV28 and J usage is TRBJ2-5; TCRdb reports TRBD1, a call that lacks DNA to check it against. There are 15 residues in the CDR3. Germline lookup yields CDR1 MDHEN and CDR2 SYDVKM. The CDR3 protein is CASKPDRTREETQYF.

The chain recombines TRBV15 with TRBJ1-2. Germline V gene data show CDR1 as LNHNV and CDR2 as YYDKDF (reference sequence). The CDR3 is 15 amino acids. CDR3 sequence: CATSRAHDIYYGYTF.

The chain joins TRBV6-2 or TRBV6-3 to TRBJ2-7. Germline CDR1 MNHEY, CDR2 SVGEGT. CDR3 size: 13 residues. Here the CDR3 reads CASSYTWNYEQYF.

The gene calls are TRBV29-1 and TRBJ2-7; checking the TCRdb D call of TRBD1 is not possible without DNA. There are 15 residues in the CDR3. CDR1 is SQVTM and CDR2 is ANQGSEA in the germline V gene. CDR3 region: CSVEGRRGGSYEQYF.

The CDR3 protein is CASRLRCSRVCDTEAFF. The chain is built from TRBV12-2 and TRBJ1-1; the TCRdb call, TRBD1, lacks DNA for checking. TRBV12-2 is annotated as a pseudogene. The CDR3 covers 17 residues.

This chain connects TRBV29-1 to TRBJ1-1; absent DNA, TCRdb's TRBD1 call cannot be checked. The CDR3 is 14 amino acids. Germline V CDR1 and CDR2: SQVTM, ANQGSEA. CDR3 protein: CSVEPLAAVNEAFF.

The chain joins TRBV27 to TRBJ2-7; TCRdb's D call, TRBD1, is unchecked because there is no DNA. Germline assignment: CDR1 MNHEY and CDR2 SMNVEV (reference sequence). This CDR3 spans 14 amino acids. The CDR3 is CASSSTGTAYEQYF.

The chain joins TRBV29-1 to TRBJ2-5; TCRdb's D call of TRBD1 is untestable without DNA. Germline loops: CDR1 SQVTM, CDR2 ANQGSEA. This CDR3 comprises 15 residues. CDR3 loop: CSVDKLLGGQETQYF. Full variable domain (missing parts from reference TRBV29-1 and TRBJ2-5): SAVISQKPSRDICQRGTSLTIQCQVDSQVTMMFWYRQQPGQSLTLIATANQGSEATYESGFVIDKFPISRPNLTFSTLTVSNMSPEDSSIYLCSVDKLLGGQETQYFGPGTRLLVL.

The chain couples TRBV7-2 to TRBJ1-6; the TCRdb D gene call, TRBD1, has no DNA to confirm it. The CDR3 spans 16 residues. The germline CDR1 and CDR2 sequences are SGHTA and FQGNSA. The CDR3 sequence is CASSLEGNWIYSPLHF.

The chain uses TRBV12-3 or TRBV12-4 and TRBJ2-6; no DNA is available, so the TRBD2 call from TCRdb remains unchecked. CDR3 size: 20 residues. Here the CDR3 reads CASRPPLTRGSSSGANVLTF.

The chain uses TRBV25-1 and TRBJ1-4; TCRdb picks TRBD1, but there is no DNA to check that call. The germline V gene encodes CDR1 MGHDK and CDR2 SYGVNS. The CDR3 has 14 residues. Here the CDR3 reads CASSGGRGGEKLFF. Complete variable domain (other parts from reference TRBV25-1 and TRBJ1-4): EADIYQTPRYLVIGTGKKITLECSQTMGHDKMYWYQQDPGMELHLIHYSYGVNSTEKGDLSSESTVSRIRTEHFPLTLESARPSHTSQYLCASSGGRGGEKLFFGSGTQLSVL.

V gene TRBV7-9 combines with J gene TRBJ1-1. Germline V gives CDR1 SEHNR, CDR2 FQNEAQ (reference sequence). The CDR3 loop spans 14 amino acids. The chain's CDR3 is CASSLVELNTEAFF.

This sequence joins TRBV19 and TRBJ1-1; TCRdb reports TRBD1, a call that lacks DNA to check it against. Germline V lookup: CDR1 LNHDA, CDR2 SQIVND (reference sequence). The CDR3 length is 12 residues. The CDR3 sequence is CASGRGSTEAFF.

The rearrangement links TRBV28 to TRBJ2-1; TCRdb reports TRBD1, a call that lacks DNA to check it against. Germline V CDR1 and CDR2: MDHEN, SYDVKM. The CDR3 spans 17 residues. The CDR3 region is CASSFIRGGQGDNEQFF.

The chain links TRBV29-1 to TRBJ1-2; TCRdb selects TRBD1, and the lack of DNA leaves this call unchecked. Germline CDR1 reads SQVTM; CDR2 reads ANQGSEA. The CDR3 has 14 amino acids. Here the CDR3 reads CSVRGGSLSYGYTF.

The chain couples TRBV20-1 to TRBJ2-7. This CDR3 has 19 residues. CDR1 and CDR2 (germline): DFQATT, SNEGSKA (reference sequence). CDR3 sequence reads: CSARSSNGVYRMEPYEQYF.

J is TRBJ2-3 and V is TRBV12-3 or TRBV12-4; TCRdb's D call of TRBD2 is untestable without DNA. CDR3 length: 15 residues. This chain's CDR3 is CASSTLAGAGDTQYF.

The chain's CDR3 is CASSSPGRSSYNEQFF. V gene TRBV7-9 combines with J gene TRBJ2-7; TCRdb outputs TRBD1, but without DNA this stays unchecked. CDR1 is SEHNR and CDR2 is FQNEAQ in the germline V gene (reference sequence). CDR3 length: 16 amino acids.

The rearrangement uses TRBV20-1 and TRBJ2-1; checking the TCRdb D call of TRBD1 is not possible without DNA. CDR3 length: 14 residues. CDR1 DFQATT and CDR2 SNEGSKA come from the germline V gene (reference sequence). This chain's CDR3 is CSARERTLHNEQFF.

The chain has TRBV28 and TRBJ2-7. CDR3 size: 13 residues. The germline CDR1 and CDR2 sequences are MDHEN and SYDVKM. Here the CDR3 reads CASSLSVRYEQYF.

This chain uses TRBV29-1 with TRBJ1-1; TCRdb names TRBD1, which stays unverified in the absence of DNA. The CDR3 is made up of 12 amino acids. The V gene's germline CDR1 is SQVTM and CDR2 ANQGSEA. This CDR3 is CSARTGAGEAFF.